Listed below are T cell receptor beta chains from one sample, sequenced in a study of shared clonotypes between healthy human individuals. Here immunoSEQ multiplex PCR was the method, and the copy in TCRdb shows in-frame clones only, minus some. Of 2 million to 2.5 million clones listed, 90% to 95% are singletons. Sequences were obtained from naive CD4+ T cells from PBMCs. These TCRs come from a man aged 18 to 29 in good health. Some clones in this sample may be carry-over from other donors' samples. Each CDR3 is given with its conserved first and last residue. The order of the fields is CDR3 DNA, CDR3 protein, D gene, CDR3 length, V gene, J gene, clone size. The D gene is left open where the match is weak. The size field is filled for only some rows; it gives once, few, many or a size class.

CDR3nt: TGTGCCAGCAGCCTAGGGACTACCACAGATACGCAGTATTTT; CDR3aa: CASSLGTTTDTQYF; d_gene: TRBD2; len: 14; v_gene: TRBV7-3; j_gene: TRBJ2-3; abundance: NA
CDR3nt: TGTGCCAGCAGCTCCAGGGGGACAGATGGAAACACCATATATTTT; CDR3aa: CASSSRGTDGNTIYF; d_gene: TRBD1; len: 15; v_gene: TRBV7-2; j_gene: TRBJ1-3; abundance: NA
CDR3nt: TGTGCCAGTAGTGAAACAGGGGCGGGGGGTTTCTTAACTGAAGCTTTCTTT; CDR3aa: CASSETGAGGFLTEAFF; d_gene: TRBD1; len: 17; v_gene: TRBV19; j_gene: TRBJ1-1; abundance: NA
CDR3nt: TGTGCCAGCAGCCCCAGGGGAGTGAACACTGAAGCTTTCTTT; CDR3aa: CASSPRGVNTEAFF; d_gene: NA; len: 14; v_gene: TRBV14; j_gene: TRBJ1-1; abundance: few
CDR3nt: TGTGCCAGCAGTGAAAACAGTTACGAGCAGTACTTC; CDR3aa: CASSENSYEQYF; d_gene: NA; len: 12; v_gene: TRBV6-1; j_gene: TRBJ2-7; abundance: once
CDR3nt: TGCGCCAGCAGCCCAAATTCCGGGGGCGGGGGAGGCAATGAGCAGTTCTTC; CDR3aa: CASSPNSGGGGGNEQFF; d_gene: NA; len: 17; v_gene: TRBV4-3; j_gene: TRBJ2-1; abundance: NA
CDR3nt: TGTGCCAGCAGCCCCGGGGGACAGCTCTACGAGCAGTACTTC; CDR3aa: CASSPGGQLYEQYF; d_gene: NA; len: 14; v_gene: TRBV9; j_gene: TRBJ2-7; abundance: NA
CDR3nt: TGTGCCAGCAGCTTAGGAAGTCGGGGATCCTACAATGAGCAGTTCTTC; CDR3aa: CASSLGSRGSYNEQFF; d_gene: NA; len: 16; v_gene: TRBV7-9; j_gene: TRBJ2-1; abundance: NA
CDR3nt: TGTGCCAGCAGCCACAGCAGAGGACAGGGTAGCACTGAAGCTTTCTTT; CDR3aa: CASSHSRGQGSTEAFF; d_gene: TRBD1; len: 16; v_gene: TRBV7-8; j_gene: TRBJ1-1; abundance: NA
CDR3nt: TGTGCCAGCAGCTCATACGGCCCCTACGAGCAGTACTTC; CDR3aa: CASSSYGPYEQYF; d_gene: NA; len: 13; v_gene: TRBV7-2; j_gene: TRBJ2-7; abundance: NA
CDR3nt: TGTGCCAGCCGATCGGCGGGAGGGGCGCCTGTAAAACTGTTTTTT; CDR3aa: CASRSAGGAPVKLFF; d_gene: NA; len: 15; v_gene: TRBV2; j_gene: TRBJ1-4; abundance: NA
CDR3nt: TGCGCCAGCGGGGCAGCAACTAATGAAAAACTGTTTTTT; CDR3aa: CASGAATNEKLFF; d_gene: NA; len: 13; v_gene: TRBV5-1; j_gene: TRBJ1-4; abundance: NA
CDR3nt: TGTGCCTGGGGTCATCAAACGGGCAATGAGCAGTTCTTC; CDR3aa: CAWGHQTGNEQFF; d_gene: NA; len: 13; v_gene: TRBV30; j_gene: TRBJ2-1; abundance: NA
CDR3nt: TGTGCCTGGAGTCCGGCCGATAATTCACCCCTCCACTTT; CDR3aa: CAWSPADNSPLHF; d_gene: NA; len: 13; v_gene: TRBV30; j_gene: TRBJ1-6; abundance: NA
CDR3nt: TGTGCCAGCAGTTTACAGGCGGATGAAGCTTTCTTT; CDR3aa: CASSLQADEAFF; d_gene: NA; len: 12; v_gene: TRBV28; j_gene: TRBJ1-1; abundance: few
CDR3nt: TGTGCCAGCAGCTTAGACAGGGCCAACGTCCTGACTTTC; CDR3aa: CASSLDRANVLTF; d_gene: NA; len: 13; v_gene: TRBV7-3; j_gene: TRBJ2-6; abundance: NA
CDR3nt: TGTGCCAGCAGTCGACTAGCGGGAGGGCCCGAGACCCAGTACTTC; CDR3aa: CASSRLAGGPETQYF; d_gene: TRBD2; len: 15; v_gene: TRBV6-4; j_gene: TRBJ2-5; abundance: NA
CDR3nt: TGCAGCGTTGAATCGCCAAGCGGGAGGCGGCACGAGCAGTACTTC; CDR3aa: CSVESPSGRRHEQYF; d_gene: TRBD2; len: 15; v_gene: TRBV29-1; j_gene: TRBJ2-7; abundance: NA
CDR3nt: TGTGCCAGCAGCTTCTTCAGACGAGCTAACTATGGCTACACCTTC; CDR3aa: CASSFFRRANYGYTF; d_gene: NA; len: 15; v_gene: TRBV5-6; j_gene: TRBJ1-2; abundance: NA
CDR3nt: TGTGCCAGCAGCATAGGGACGGGTATCGACGAGCAGTACTTC; CDR3aa: CASSIGTGIDEQYF; d_gene: NA; len: 14; v_gene: TRBV7-8; j_gene: TRBJ2-7; abundance: NA
CDR3nt: TGTGCCAGCAGCCCAAGCAGAGGCGTTCTTAACTCTGGGGCCAACGTCCTGACTTTC; CDR3aa: CASSPSRGVLNSGANVLTF; d_gene: NA; len: 19; v_gene: TRBV9; j_gene: TRBJ2-6; abundance: NA
CDR3nt: TGTGCCAGCAGCGACACGGGGGACGGCTACAATGAGCAGTTCTTC; CDR3aa: CASSDTGDGYNEQFF; d_gene: NA; len: 15; v_gene: TRBV9; j_gene: TRBJ2-1; abundance: NA
CDR3nt: TGTGCCAGCACCGTCGGGACAGGGGCCTACGAGCAGTACTTC; CDR3aa: CASTVGTGAYEQYF; d_gene: TRBD1; len: 14; v_gene: TRBV9; j_gene: TRBJ2-7; abundance: NA
CDR3nt: TGTGCCAGCACCATTGGGACTAGCGGGAGGGGGCGTGAGCAGTTCTTC; CDR3aa: CASTIGTSGRGREQFF; d_gene: TRBD2; len: 16; v_gene: TRBV11-2; j_gene: TRBJ2-1; abundance: once
CDR3nt: TGTGCCAGCACAGGGGGCATTCGCAATGAGCAGTTCTTC; CDR3aa: CASTGGIRNEQFF; d_gene: TRBD1; len: 13; v_gene: TRBV6-6; j_gene: TRBJ2-1; abundance: NA
CDR3nt: TGTGCCACCAGCAGATCCCTTAGCGGGTTATACAATGAGCAGTTCTTC; CDR3aa: CATSRSLSGLYNEQFF; d_gene: TRBD2; len: 16; v_gene: TRBV15; j_gene: TRBJ2-1; abundance: NA
CDR3nt: TGTGCCAGCAGTTTAGGTGCAACTAATGAAAAACTGTTTTTT; CDR3aa: CASSLGATNEKLFF; d_gene: NA; len: 14; v_gene: TRBV28; j_gene: TRBJ1-4; abundance: NA
CDR3nt: TGTGCCAGCAGTTTGGTACAATCTAACTATGGCTACACCTTC; CDR3aa: CASSLVQSNYGYTF; d_gene: NA; len: 14; v_gene: TRBV28; j_gene: TRBJ1-2; abundance: NA
CDR3nt: TGTGCAACTCGAGGGGGGCTCAGCACAGATACGCAGTATTTT; CDR3aa: CATRGGLSTDTQYF; d_gene: NA; len: 14; v_gene: TRBV2; j_gene: TRBJ2-3; abundance: once
CDR3nt: TGTGCCAGCAGCGGAAGAAGGGGAGTTGGAAACACCATATATTTT; CDR3aa: CASSGRRGVGNTIYF; d_gene: NA; len: 15; v_gene: TRBV28; j_gene: TRBJ1-3; abundance: NA
CDR3nt: TGTGCCAGCAGCTTTAGGGGTTGGACGGGGACTAGCGGAGAGACCCAGTACTTC; CDR3aa: CASSFRGWTGTSGETQYF; d_gene: TRBD2; len: 18; v_gene: TRBV28; j_gene: TRBJ2-5; abundance: NA
CDR3nt: TGCGCCAGCAGCCAAGGGTCCGGACTAGCGGGACGACAAGAGACCCAGTACTTC; CDR3aa: CASSQGSGLAGRQETQYF; d_gene: TRBD2; len: 18; v_gene: TRBV4-3; j_gene: TRBJ2-5; abundance: once
CDR3nt: TGTGCCAGCAACAGACTAGCGGGAGGACAAGAGACCCAGTACTTC; CDR3aa: CASNRLAGGQETQYF; d_gene: TRBD2; len: 15; v_gene: TRBV28; j_gene: TRBJ2-5; abundance: NA
CDR3nt: TGTGCCAGCAGCCTCCCTACGAAAGCCAAAAACATTCAGTACTTC; CDR3aa: CASSLPTKAKNIQYF; d_gene: NA; len: 15; v_gene: TRBV16; j_gene: TRBJ2-4; abundance: NA
CDR3nt: TGTGCCAGCAGCCCTATGGGACTAGCGGGAGGTGCCGAGCAGTACTTC; CDR3aa: CASSPMGLAGGAEQYF; d_gene: TRBD2; len: 16; v_gene: TRBV7-2; j_gene: TRBJ2-7; abundance: NA
CDR3nt: TGTGCCAGCAGTTTCCGAACCTCAGGGGACACTGAAGCTTTCTTT; CDR3aa: CASSFRTSGDTEAFF; d_gene: NA; len: 15; v_gene: TRBV28; j_gene: TRBJ1-1; abundance: NA
CDR3nt: TGTGCCAGCAGCTTTCCTAGCGGGAGTGTGGGGAATGAGCAGTTCTTC; CDR3aa: CASSFPSGSVGNEQFF; d_gene: TRBD2; len: 16; v_gene: TRBV7-9; j_gene: TRBJ2-1; abundance: NA
CDR3nt: TGTGCCATCTCAGATGGGGCGGGATTTGAGCAGTTCTTC; CDR3aa: CAISDGAGFEQFF; d_gene: NA; len: 13; v_gene: TRBV6-9; j_gene: TRBJ2-1; abundance: NA
CDR3nt: TGTGCCACTAGGGGAATTCGTGGCACCGGGGAGCTGTTTTTT; CDR3aa: CATRGIRGTGELFF; d_gene: NA; len: 14; v_gene: TRBV2; j_gene: TRBJ2-2; abundance: NA
CDR3nt: TGTGCCAGCAGTTGGGTTTCCGGGGAGGGGACCCAGTACTTC; CDR3aa: CASSWVSGEGTQYF; d_gene: TRBD2; len: 14; v_gene: TRBV27; j_gene: TRBJ2-5; abundance: NA
CDR3nt: TGTGCCAGCAGTGCGGGCAGGTGGAACACTGAAGCTTTCTTT; CDR3aa: CASSAGRWNTEAFF; d_gene: NA; len: 14; v_gene: TRBV2; j_gene: TRBJ1-1; abundance: NA
CDR3nt: TGTGCCAGCAGTGGTGGGACTAGCGGATCCTACGAGCAGTACTTC; CDR3aa: CASSGGTSGSYEQYF; d_gene: TRBD2; len: 15; v_gene: TRBV6-1; j_gene: TRBJ2-7; abundance: NA
CDR3nt: TGTGCCAGCAGGGTCAACTCTAACTATGGCTACACCTTC; CDR3aa: CASRVNSNYGYTF; d_gene: NA; len: 13; v_gene: TRBV28; j_gene: TRBJ1-2; abundance: NA